The 10 T cell receptor beta chains given below trace back to one sample, sequenced in a study of blood T cell repertoires in COVID-19. Here immunoSEQ multiplex PCR was the method, and the copy in TCRdb shows in-frame clones only, minus some. This table has approximately 230,000 clones, 88% appearing once. The sample consisted of peripheral blood. These receptors were obtained from a woman in her 30s with COVID-19, enrolled during active disease.

This rearrangement joins TRBV11-2 to TRBJ2-7; tentatively, D is TRBD1 (6 bases). Germline V gives CDR1 SGHAT, CDR2 FQNNGV. This CDR3 spans 15 amino acids. Trimming cost V 1 base and J 2 bases, with 12 bases left between them. The CDR3 sequence: CASSLAGHSTYEQYV. DNA of the CDR3: TGTGCCAGCAGCTTAGCGGGACACTCGACCTACGAGCAGTACGTC.

This chain links TRBV10-2 with TRBJ2-5, with D perhaps matching TRBD2 (7 bases). The CDR3 runs to 16 residues. Germline V gene sequence: CDR1 WSHSY, CDR2 SAAADI. V lost 4 bases and J 6 bases, leaving 21 bases between the germline ends. In DNA, the CDR3 is TGCGCCAGCAGTGGAAATACGGGGGGCGCTGGACAGACCCAGTACTTC. Translated, it gives CASSGNTGGAGQTQYF.

This clone was seen just once. The CDR3 region is CASSSPWTGGAVSYGYTF. In DNA form, the CDR3 reads TGTGCCAGCAGTTCTCCATGGACAGGGGGCGCGGTCAGCTATGGCTACACCTTC. The rearrangement joins TRBV28 to TRBJ1-2; TRBD1 agrees at 11 bases. Per the germline V gene, CDR1 is MDHEN and CDR2 is SYDVKM. CDR3 length: 18 residues. J lost 4 bases, V lost 4 bases, and 14 bases had no gene match.

The gene calls are TRBV7-6 and TRBJ1-3, with 7 bases that match TRBD1. Germline CDR1 and CDR2: SGHVS and FNYEAQ. The CDR3 spans 18 residues. The V segment lost 3 bases and the J segment 2 bases; nucleotides outside the gene matches: 13. The CDR3 DNA follows: TGTGCCAGCAGCTTCGCCCGAGGGGGCAGCTTAACTGGAAACACCATATATTTT. Its protein product is CASSFARGGSLTGNTIYF.

This chain connects TRBV10-3 to TRBJ2-7, with TRBD2 matching 9 bases. The V gene's germline CDR1 is ENHRY and CDR2 SYGVKD. CDR3 length equals 14 residues. Trimming cost V 2 bases and J 2 bases; bases outside gene matches: 1. The CDR3 DNA follows: TGTGCCATCAGTGAGGCGGGAGGGACCTACGAGCAGTACGTC. It translates to CAISEAGGTYEQYV.

V is TRBV18 and J is TRBJ1-2; D not certain. The CDR3 covers 15 residues. Trimming cost V 3 bases and J 0 bases, with 11 bases left between them. Germline V gene lookup returns CDR1 KGHSH and CDR2 LQKENI. CDR3 sequence reads: CASSPASGANYGYTF. As DNA, the CDR3 is TGTGCCAGCTCACCGGCGAGCGGAGCTAACTATGGCTACACCTTC.

This sequence joins TRBV4-1 and TRBJ2-3; 11 nucleotides line up with TRBD2. Germline V lookup: CDR1 MGHRA, CDR2 YSYEKL. This CDR3 has 17 residues. The junction had 5 bases not matched to a gene; V was cut back by 1 base and J by 2 bases. CDR3 in amino acids: CASSQGRLAGHTDTQYF. The CDR3 region has the DNA TGCGCCAGCAGCCAAGGAAGACTAGCGGGGCACACAGATACGCAGTATTTT.

The chain carries TRBV19 and TRBJ1-2, with D possibly TRBD1 on 6 matching bases. Germline V lookup: CDR1 LNHDA, CDR2 SQIVND (reference sequence). The CDR3 runs to 11 residues. CDR3 sequence: CAVGRGTGYTF. The CDR3 DNA is TGTGCGGTTGGAAGGGGGACGGGCTACACCTTC.

The gene calls are TRBV6-2 or TRBV6-3 and TRBJ2-5, with 13 bases fitting TRBD2. Trimming cost V 6 bases and J 4 bases; bases outside gene matches: 11. The CDR3 has 17 residues. Germline assignment: CDR1 MNHEY and CDR2 SVGEGT. The CDR3 sequence is CASSHPPGLAGVETQYF. The CDR3 nucleotides are TGTGCCAGCAGCCACCCCCCCGGACTAGCGGGGGTAGAGACCCAGTACTTC.

In this sample, this clone turned up once. This chain joins TRBV7-2 and TRBJ2-3, with 7 positions matching TRBD1. Germline values: CDR1 SGHTA, CDR2 FQGNSA. The CDR3 is made up of 15 amino acids. V shed 6 bases and J 2 bases; nucleotides not matched to a gene: 8. As DNA, the CDR3 is TGTGCCAGCAGTCCCGGGACAGCAGACACAGATACGCAGTATTTT. Amino acid sequence: CASSPGTADTDTQYF. Together with reference TRBV7-2 and TRBJ2-3, the CDR3 gives the full variable domain: GAGVSQSPSNKVTEKGKDVELRCDPISGHTALYWYRQSLGQGLEFLIYFQGNSAPDKSGLPSDRFSAERTGGSVSTLTIQRTQQEDSAVYLCASSPGTADTDTQYFGPGTRLTVL.